The rows below give T cell receptor beta chains drawn from one sample of a study of blood T cell repertoires in COVID-19. The assay was immunoSEQ multiplex PCR, and TCRdb's table has in-frame clones only and misses some. The data contain fewer than 110,000 clones, approximately 92% of them singletons. The sample was peripheral blood. The receptors here all came from a man aged 50 to 59 with active COVID-19. CDR3s include the opening cysteine and the closing phenylalanine or tryptophan. The D gene is left open where the match is weak. Some rows mark clone size as missing; the rest say once, few, many or name a class of expanded clone.

v_call,clone_size,d_call,j_call,cdr3_nt,cdr3_aa
TRBV28,NA,NA,TRBJ1-5,TGTGCCAGCAGTTCTGGACAGATAACCAATCAGCCCCAGCATTTT,CASSSGQITNQPQHF
TRBV6-5,NA,TRBD1,TRBJ1-4,TGTGCCAGCAGAGACAGGGAGGATGAAAAACTGTTTTTT,CASRDREDEKLFF
TRBV6-4,NA,TRBD1,TRBJ2-3,TGTGCCAGCAGTCGACAGGGGTCAGATACGCAGTATTTT,CASSRQGSDTQYF
TRBV5-4,NA,TRBD1,TRBJ1-2,TGTGCCAGCAGCGAGACAGGGGGGTTTGGGTATGGCTACACCTTC,CASSETGGFGYGYTF
TRBV12-1,NA,NA,TRBJ2-7,TGTGCCAGCAGCTTCTGGACAGGAACCTACGAGCAGTACTTC,CASSFWTGTYEQYF
TRBV28,NA,TRBD2,TRBJ2-7,TGTGCCAGCAGCGCGGGAGCCTCCTACGAGCAGTACTTC,CASSAGASYEQYF
TRBV6-5,NA,NA,TRBJ1-5,TGTGCCAGCAGTTCCAGGGTAGGTCAGCCCCAGCATTTT,CASSSRVGQPQHF
TRBV7-2,once,TRBD2,TRBJ2-7,TGTGCCAGCAACACGGGACTACCGAACGAGCAGTACTTC,CASNTGLPNEQYF
TRBV3-1/TRBV3-2,NA,NA,TRBJ2-7,TGTGCCAGCAGCCAAGAGGAGCAGGGGAGTGGTGCCGAGCAGTACTTC,CASSQEEQGSGAEQYF
TRBV19,NA,NA,TRBJ2-2,TGTGCCAGTAGTATTACTGTGTCCAGGGGTAGAGGGGAGCTGTTTTTT,CASSITVSRGRGELFF
TRBV5-5,NA,TRBD1,TRBJ1-5,TGTGCCAGCAGCTCGCACGCGTCAGGGGGTAGCAATCAGCCCCAGCATTTT,CASSSHASGGSNQPQHF
TRBV27,NA,NA,TRBJ1-1,TGTGCCAGCAGTTTAGGGACACCCGGGAAGGCTTTCTTT,CASSLGTPGKAFF
TRBV7-9,NA,NA,TRBJ1-5,TGTGCCAGCAGCTTAGTTTCCGGGCAGGGCGGTCAGCCCCAGCATTTT,CASSLVSGQGGQPQHF
TRBV9,NA,NA,TRBJ2-7,TGTGCCAGCAGCGTGCGACAGGGAGGCCCCGAGCAGTACTTC,CASSVRQGGPEQYF
TRBV28,NA,TRBD1,TRBJ1-2,TGTGCCGCGTCCCGACAGGGGAACTATGGCTACACCTTC,CAASRQGNYGYTF
TRBV9,NA,TRBD1,TRBJ1-1,TGTGCCAGCAGCCTCGGGACAGGGGCTGAAGCTTTCTTT,CASSLGTGAEAFF
TRBV2,few,NA,TRBJ2-2,TGTGCCAGCAGTCCCCTGCGGACGAACACCGGGGAGCTGTTTTTT,CASSPLRTNTGELFF
TRBV2,NA,NA,TRBJ1-2,TGTGCCAGCAGTTTGACGTATTTAGAGGGAAGTAAGAGTGGCTACACCTTC,CASSLTYLEGSKSGYTF
TRBV30,NA,NA,TRBJ1-5,TGTGCCTGGAGTGGGGGGGGGCCCCAGCATTTT,CAWSGGGPQHF
TRBV27,few,NA,TRBJ1-2,TGTGCCAGCAGCTACCGGGGGATAGCTAACTATGGCTACACCTTC,CASSYRGIANYGYTF
TRBV5-4,few,TRBD2,TRBJ2-1,TGTGCCAGCAGCTTGGCTAGCGGGAGGGGAAATGAGCAGTTCTTC,CASSLASGRGNEQFF
TRBV27,NA,NA,TRBJ1-5,TGTGCCAGCAGCCTGGAGGGGTATGGCGCGCCCCAGCATTTT,CASSLEGYGAPQHF
TRBV6-4,NA,NA,TRBJ2-1,TGTGCCAGCAGTGACTCCGAACTAACGGATGAGCAGTTCTTC,CASSDSELTDEQFF
TRBV4-1,NA,NA,TRBJ2-1,TGCGCCAGCAGCCCTCTCGGTCTCCCCTACAATGAGCAGTTCTTC,CASSPLGLPYNEQFF
TRBV6-2/TRBV6-3,NA,NA,TRBJ2-6,TGTGCCAGCAGTTCCGGGGGTTCTGGGGCCAACGTCCTGACTTTC,CASSSGGSGANVLTF
TRBV6-1,NA,NA,TRBJ1-5,TGTGCCAGCAGTGAAGCCGGGCAGGGGTATCAGCCCCAGCATTTT,CASSEAGQGYQPQHF
TRBV4-1,NA,NA,TRBJ2-1,TGCGCCAGCAGCCCTGGGACTCACAATGAGCAGTTCTTC,CASSPGTHNEQFF
TRBV7-2,NA,TRBD2,TRBJ2-3,TGTGCCAGCAGCCATCCTAGCGGATTCGACACAGATACGCAGTATTTT,CASSHPSGFDTDTQYF
TRBV28,once,NA,TRBJ1-1,TGTGCCAGCAATCCGGGCGGGGGAATGGGCACTGAAGCTTTCTTT,CASNPGGGMGTEAFF
TRBV2,NA,NA,TRBJ2-5,TGTGCCAGCAGTGTGCAGGGGAAGGAGACCCAGTACTTC,CASSVQGKETQYF
TRBV28,NA,TRBD1,TRBJ1-5,TGTGCCAGCAGTCACGGAGGGACAGGGAATCAGCCCCAGCATTTT,CASSHGGTGNQPQHF